These 32 T cell receptor beta chains share one sample of origin, sequenced in a study of T cells in Graves' hyperthyroidism and ophthalmopathy. TCR beta CDR3 region amplification was performed from RNA transcripts. The HTBI primer set drove a first-round RT-PCR of the TCR CDR3. TCRdb reprocessed the multiplex PCR reads via MiXCR and lists one record per CDR3 protein. Counted here are 150,000 or so distinct CDR3 sequences, approximately 24% occurring once; the ten biggest clones make up 65% to 80%. The sequenced sample was blood. These receptors were collected from a woman between 45 and 65 years old with Graves' hyperthyroidism that later progressed to Graves' ophthalmopathy.

This clonotype was counted a few times. The chain joins TRBV19 to TRBJ2-7; TRBD1 is a possible D gene (6 bases). The CDR3 sequence is 14 residues long. The ends were cut back, 3 bases at V and 2 bases at J, with 11 bases in the middle. CDR1 and CDR2 (germline): LNHDA, SQIVND (reference sequence). In DNA, the CDR3 is TGTGCCAGTAGTATCGGACAGTTTACCTACGAGCAGTACTTC. Translation gives CASSIGQFTYEQYF.

V usage is TRBV28 and J usage is TRBJ2-7; D is uncertain. The germline CDR1 and CDR2 sequences are MDHEN and SYDVKM. This CDR3 has 14 residues. V was trimmed by 5 bases and J by 1 base, leaving 12 bases between them. The CDR3 DNA follows: TGTGCCAGCAGTATCCCAGCTAGATCCTACGAGCAGTACTTC. Translation: CASSIPARSYEQYF.

This clonotype has ten or more counts. The CDR3 protein is CATSSLSGVNTQYF. The CDR3 DNA follows: TGTGCCACCAGTTCCCTTTCGGGAGTGAATACGCAGTATTTT. V is TRBV24-1 and J is TRBJ2-3; possibly TRBD2 for D (6 bases). V was trimmed by 6 bases and J by 7 bases, leaving 16 bases between them. The germline CDR1 and CDR2 sequences are KGHDR and SFDVKD. The CDR3 consists of 14 residues.

This sequence joins TRBV2 and TRBJ2-7; 9 positions match TRBD2. V dropped 10 bases and J dropped 3; count of bases not matched to a gene: 16. The germline CDR1 and CDR2 sequences are SNHLY and FYNNEI. CDR3 size: 16 residues. The CDR3 nucleotides read TGTGCCAACAAGCTCTCGAGCGGGAGGTTTATCTACGAGCAGTACTTC. Translation: CANKLSSGRFIYEQYF. Complete variable domain (other parts from reference TRBV2 and TRBJ2-7): EPEVTQTPSHQVTQMGQEVILRCVPISNHLYFYWYRQILGQKVEFLVSFYNNEISEKSEIFDDQFSVERPDGSNFTLKIRSTKLEDSAMYFCANKLSSGRFIYEQYFGPGTRLTVT.

The rearrangement uses TRBV3-1 and TRBJ1-2; TRBD1 matches 9 bases. J lost 4 bases, V lost 3 bases, and 6 bases had no gene match. CDR3 size: 15 residues. Germline-derived CDR1 and CDR2 are LGHDT and YNNKEL (reference sequence). CDR3 residues: CASSHPDRGVYGYTF. The CDR3 nucleotides are TGTGCCAGCAGCCACCCCGACAGGGGGGTCTATGGCTACACCTTC. The full variable domain, with the rest looked up from reference TRBV3-1 and TRBJ1-2, is DTAVSQTPKYLVTQMGNDKSIKCEQNLGHDTMYWYKQDSKKFLKIMFSYNNKELIINETVPNRFSPKSPDKAHLNLHINSLELGDSAVYFCASSHPDRGVYGYTFGSGTRLTVV.

This clonotype has at least ten counts. V gene TRBV20-1 combines with J gene TRBJ2-5, with D perhaps matching TRBD1 or TRBD2 (5 bases each). Per germline, CDR1 DFQATT and CDR2 SNEGSKA (reference sequence). The CDR3 totals 11 residues. The germline V and J ends were trimmed by 3 bases and 5 bases, with 7 bases remaining between them. DNA for the CDR3: TGCAGTGCTAGCCGGGACGAGACCCAGTACTTC. This encodes CSASRDETQYF.

This clonotype occurred a few times. The chain employs TRBV2 and TRBJ2-4, with TRBD1 matching over 8 bases. The junction had 10 bases not matched to a gene; V was cut back by 5 bases and J by 1 base. The CDR3 totals 17 residues. Germline V gene data show CDR1 as SNHLY and CDR2 as FYNNEI. CDR3 nucleotides: TGTGCCAGCAGTTACTCAGGGGGCGCTTTCGCCAAAAACATTCAGTACTTC. Its translation is CASSYSGGAFAKNIQYF.

This clonotype occurred many times. The rearrangement links TRBV3-1 to TRBJ1-1; 7 bases are shared with TRBD1. Per germline, CDR1 LGHDT and CDR2 YNNKEL (reference sequence). The CDR3 is made up of 12 amino acids. V lost 2 bases and J lost 12; bases outside the gene matches: 6. CDR3 sequence (DNA): TGTGCCAGCAGCCAAAGGACAGGTCGGTCTTTCTTT. Translation: CASSQRTGRSFF.

This chain uses TRBV9 with TRBJ1-3; maybe TRBD1 (6 bases). V was trimmed by 1 base and J by 3 bases, leaving 11 bases between them. Germline CDR1 reads SGDLS; CDR2 reads YYNGEE. The CDR3 sequence is 15 residues long. The CDR3 sequence: CASSVHAGVGNTIYF. The CDR3, as DNA: TGTGCCAGCAGCGTACACGCAGGGGTTGGAAACACCATATATTTT.

There are many counts of this clonotype. J is TRBJ2-1 and V is TRBV29-1, with a weak D call TRBD1 (5 bases). The ends were cut back, 4 bases at V and 4 bases at J, with 23 bases in the middle. CDR3 size: 17 residues. CDR1 and CDR2 from the germline V gene are SQVTM and ANQGSEA. CDR3 sequence reads: CSVVSGHQGWDYNEQFF. The CDR3 DNA is TGCAGCGTTGTGTCGGGTCATCAGGGATGGGATTACAATGAGCAGTTCTTC.

This clonotype was counted at least ten times. The chain joins TRBV3-1 to TRBJ2-5; TRBD2 aligns across 7 bases. V dropped 1 base and J dropped 3; count of bases not matched to a gene: 8. The CDR3 has 16 amino acids. Germline V gives CDR1 LGHDT, CDR2 YNNKEL (reference sequence). This CDR3 reads CASSQGMGTIEETQYF. The CDR3 nucleotides are TGTGCCAGCAGCCAAGGAATGGGGACTATCGAAGAGACCCAGTACTTC.

The count of this clonotype is one. This chain joins TRBV28 and TRBJ2-2; tentatively, D is TRBD1 or TRBD2 (5 bases each). Germline CDR1 is MDHEN and CDR2 is SYDVKM. The CDR3 sequence is 17 residues long. The V gene lost 6 bases and the J gene lost 5 bases, with 22 bases spanning the gap. CDR3 DNA: TGTGCCAGCAGCACAGATCTGGGACGGCGAGGGACCGGGGAGCTGTTTTTT. Translated, it gives CASSTDLGRRGTGELFF.

The sample holds a few counts of this clonotype. The chain is built from TRBV6-1 and TRBJ1-4; the D gene is possibly TRBD1 (5 bases). V was shortened by 5 bases and J by 5 bases, with 15 bases between the two germline ends. CDR3 size: 15 residues. Germline CDR1 reads MNHNS; CDR2 reads SASEGT. The CDR3 here is CASSSPGRANEKLFF. The CDR3 coding sequence is TGTGCCAGCAGTTCCCCGGGCAGGGCGAATGAAAAACTGTTTTTT.

The V call is TRBV4-1, the J call TRBJ2-2; TRBD2 agrees at 8 bases. The CDR3 extends over 15 amino acids. With V trimmed by 1 base and J by 6 bases, 4 bases remained unmatched. The germline CDR1 and CDR2 sequences are MGHRA and YSYEKL. The CDR3 DNA follows: TGCGCCAGCAGCCAAGTGGGACTAGTCGCCGGGGAGCTGTTTTTT. Translated: CASSQVGLVAGELFF.

This clonotype was seen a few times. J is TRBJ1-6 and V is TRBV20-1; the D gene is possibly TRBD1 (5 bases). CDR1 and CDR2 from the germline V gene are DFQATT and SNEGSKA (reference sequence). V lost 0 bases, J lost 7 bases, and 16 bases lay in between. This CDR3 has 16 residues. The CDR3 coding sequence is TGCAGTGCTAGAGATGTTGGGACTACTGGAAATTCACCCCTCCACTTT. Translating gives CSARDVGTTGNSPLHF.

This sequence joins TRBV4-1 and TRBJ2-3; tentative D call: TRBD2 (5 bases). The CDR3 runs 15 residues. Germline CDR1 reads MGHRA; CDR2 reads YSYEKL. Trimming stripped 0 bases from V and 2 bases from J, with 9 bases between. The CDR3 DNA reads as TGCGCCAGCAGCCAAGAGCCTAGCCCCACAGATACGCAGTATTTT. This gives the protein CASSQEPSPTDTQYF.

At least ten counts were recorded for this clonotype. The V and J genes are TRBV5-8 and TRBJ1-2, with 7 bases lining up with TRBD1. The CDR3 runs 14 residues. Per germline, CDR1 SGHTS and CDR2 YDEGEE. V shed 6 bases, J shed 3 bases, and the junction held 8 bases outside the gene matches. CDR3 sequence (DNA): TGTGCCAGCATAACCCGGGACAGCGACTATGGCTACACCTTC. Translating gives CASITRDSDYGYTF.

In its sample, this clonotype was seen many times. The rearrangement links TRBV20-1 to TRBJ2-7; 12 bases map to TRBD2. CDR1 and CDR2 (germline): DFQATT, SNEGSKA (reference sequence). The CDR3 totals 17 residues. The V gene end was trimmed by 0 bases and the J gene end by 8 bases; junction bases not matched to a gene: 14. This CDR3 reads CSARDRLAGGPSRKQYF. CDR3 coding DNA: TGCAGTGCTAGAGATCGGCTAGCGGGAGGGCCAAGTAGGAAGCAGTACTTC.

There are a few counts of this clonotype. This rearrangement joins TRBV9 to TRBJ2-2, with TRBD1 matching over 11 bases. Trimming took 0 bases from V and 5 from J; bases not matched to a gene: 3. Germline V gene data show CDR1 as SGDLS and CDR2 as YYNGEE. This CDR3 contains 16 residues. The CDR3 bases are TGTGCCAGCAGCGTAGTAGGACAGGGGGCGACCGGGGAGCTGTTTTTT. The encoded protein is CASSVVGQGATGELFF.

This clonotype was seen a handful of times. The V and J genes are TRBV28 and TRBJ2-7; the D gene is possibly TRBD2 (6 bases). Germline lookup yields CDR1 MDHEN and CDR2 SYDVKM. This CDR3 is 13 amino acids long. Trimming stripped 5 bases from V and 2 bases from J, with 10 bases between. The CDR3 spells CASSEPGAYEQYF. The CDR3 region has the DNA TGTGCCAGCAGTGAACCGGGGGCCTACGAGCAGTACTTC.

There are many counts of this clonotype. The chain joins TRBV3-1 to TRBJ2-1, with 12 bases identical to TRBD2. Germline values: CDR1 LGHDT, CDR2 YNNKEL (reference sequence). This CDR3 region has 15 residues. With 6 bases clipped from V and 8 bases from J, the junction kept 8 bases outside the gene matches. CDR3 sequence reads: CASRETSGSGYEQFF. The CDR3 region has the DNA TGTGCCAGCAGGGAGACTAGCGGGAGTGGATATGAGCAGTTCTTC.

Comment on this clonotype: No conserved phenylalanine or tryptophan ends this CDR3, so it is likely a read error. J is TRBJ2-7 and V is TRBV3-1, with D possibly matching TRBD1 (5 bases). The length of the CDR3 is 15 residues. Trimming cost V 4 bases and J 0 bases, with 13 bases left between them. The germline V gene encodes CDR1 LGHDT and CDR2 YNNKEL (reference sequence). The CDR3 reads CASSRQGRSSYEQYL. CDR3 DNA: TGTGCCAGCAGCCGCCAGGGTCGGAGCTCCTACGAGCAGTACCTC.

The chain links TRBV5-1 to TRBJ2-1, with 7 nucleotides matching TRBD2. Germline lookup yields CDR1 SGHRS and CDR2 YFSETQ. The CDR3 extends over 15 amino acids. V shed 0 bases, J shed 9 bases, and the junction held 9 bases outside the gene matches. The CDR3 coding sequence is TGCGCCAGCAGCTTGGCTCTGGGGGAGGGCCCTGAGCAGTTCTTC. This sequence encodes CASSLALGEGPEQFF.

Ten or more counts support this clonotype. The chain joins TRBV24-1 to TRBJ1-1; 7 positions agree with TRBD1. V lost 8 bases, J lost 1 base, and 12 bases stayed unmatched. CDR3 length: 16 residues. Germline V CDR1 and CDR2: KGHDR, SFDVKD. The DNA for the CDR3 is TGTGCCACCACCGCGAGACAGGGTAAAGGGAACACTGAAGCTTTCTTT. Encoded protein: CATTARQGKGNTEAFF.

The chain uses TRBV28 and TRBJ1-6; D gene ambiguous. Germline-derived CDR1 and CDR2 are MDHEN and SYDVKM. The CDR3 is 13 residues long. V shed 5 bases and J shed 6 bases, with 8 bases lying between them. The DNA of the CDR3 is TGTGCCAGCAGTGCCAGACCTAATTCACCCCTCCACTTT. Translation: CASSARPNSPLHF.

This clonotype was seen many times. The chain recombines TRBV18 with TRBJ2-7; D is unresolved. Germline CDR1 is KGHSH and CDR2 is LQKENI. The V end was cut by 5 bases, the J end by 4 bases, with 9 bases between. This CDR3 has 12 amino acids. CDR3 amino acids: CASSSDLYEQYF. CDR3 nucleotide sequence: TGTGCCAGCTCATCGGACCTTTACGAGCAGTACTTC.

This clonotype has just a few counts. The chain employs TRBV12-3 or TRBV12-4 and TRBJ2-5; 7 bases align to TRBD2. This CDR3 is built from 13 residues. Trimming took 3 bases from V and 5 from J; bases not matched to a gene: 3. The CDR3 spells CASSFKGGETQYF. CDR3 in DNA: TGTGCCAGCAGTTTTAAGGGAGGGGAGACCCAGTACTTC.

This clonotype was picked up a small number of times. The V call is TRBV19, the J call TRBJ2-1, with TRBD1 as a possible D gene (5 bases). V dropped 9 bases and J dropped 2 bases, with 14 bases sitting between them. CDR3 length equals 14 residues. The germline CDR1 and CDR2 sequences are LNHDA and SQIVND (reference sequence). The DNA for the CDR3 is TGTGCCAGCAAGGGGATTGGGACCTACAATGAGCAGTTCTTC. It specifies CASKGIGTYNEQFF.

This clonotype is termed medium-sized (0.01 to 0.1%). J is TRBJ2-1 and V is TRBV20-1; 9 bases map to TRBD2. J was trimmed by 7 bases and V by 4 bases; bases with no gene match: 5. The germline V gene encodes CDR1 DFQATT and CDR2 SNEGSKA (reference sequence). CDR3 length equals 13 residues. CDR3 amino acids: CSANAGGLNEQFF. In DNA form, the CDR3 reads TGCAGTGCTAATGCGGGAGGGCTAAATGAGCAGTTCTTC.

This clonotype turned up a few times. The rearrangement uses TRBV12-3 or TRBV12-4 and TRBJ1-6, with D tentatively TRBD1 (5 bases). V gave up 0 bases and J gave up 7 bases, with 7 bases separating them. This CDR3 has 14 amino acids. The CDR3 DNA follows: TGTGCCAGCAGTTTAGCGGGGGAGAATTCACCCCTCCACTTT. This codes for CASSLAGENSPLHF.

As to this clonotype: This could be a read error, since a much larger clone is one nucleotide away. It is likely a read error, because the conserved phenylalanine at the end of the CDR3 is missing. The chain joins TRBV28 to TRBJ2-7; TRBD2 matches 10 bases. Germline lookup yields CDR1 MDHEN and CDR2 SYDVKM. The trim removed 4 bases at V and 3 bases at J, leaving 9 bases unmatched. The CDR3 is made up of 16 amino acids. The CDR3 here is CASSSEGLAAYYEQYL. CDR3 DNA: TGTGCCAGCAGTTCGGAAGGACTAGCGGCTTACTACGAGCAGTACCTC.

The rearrangement uses TRBV19 and TRBJ2-7, with D perhaps matching TRBD1 or TRBD2 (5 bases each). The CDR3 runs to 13 residues. Germline CDR1 reads LNHDA; CDR2 reads SQIVND (reference sequence). Trimming took off 3 bases at V and 6 bases at J, with 12 bases between the two ends. The CDR3 spells CASSMGRPGEQYF. CDR3 DNA sequence: TGTGCCAGTAGTATGGGACGGCCCGGCGAGCAGTACTTC. Together with reference TRBV19 and TRBJ2-7, the CDR3 gives the full variable domain: DGGITQSPKYLFRKEGQNVTLSCEQNLNHDAMYWYRQDPGQGLRLIYYSQIVNDFQKGDIAEGYSVSREKKESFPLTVTSAQKNPTAFYLCASSMGRPGEQYFGPGTRLTVT.